These T cell receptor beta chains were read from a single sample in a study of Ad26.COV2.S vaccination and SARS-CoV-2 variants. Clones were sequenced by immunoSEQ multiplex PCR, and TCRdb holds only the in-frame ones, with some missing. Of about 320,000 clones in the sample, roughly 90% are singletons; the top ten hold about 5%. The specimen was peripheral blood, collected in a trial of Ad26.COV2.S vaccine versus placebo. These receptor sequences come from a person between 18 and 60 years old who received the Ad26.COV2.S COVID-19 vaccine or a placebo. Each CDR3 is given with its conserved first and last residue. A D gene is named only where the DNA matches it firmly. Expanded clones get a size class; other rows say once, few or many, or leave the size out.

>TRBJ1-1|-|TRBV6-4|17|TRBD1
TGTGCCAGCAGTGACTTACCTGGGGACAGGGAGAACACTGAAGCTTTCTTT
CASSDLPGDRENTEAFF
>TRBJ1-1|-|TRBV28|11|-
TGTGCCAGCCAGGGGATGACTGAAGCTTTCTTT
CASQGMTEAFF
>TRBJ2-3|-|TRBV18|13|-
TGTGCCAGCTCGGAGTCAAGGGCAGATACGCAGTATTTT
CASSESRADTQYF
>TRBJ2-1|few|TRBV6-2/TRBV6-3|16|TRBD2
TGTGCCAGCAGTTCCGGACTAGCGGGATACTACAATGAGCAGTTCTTC
CASSSGLAGYYNEQFF
>TRBJ1-6|-|TRBV6-5|13|TRBD1
TGTGCCAGCGGACAGGGGGCGAGTTCACCCCTCCACTTT
CASGQGASSPLHF
>TRBJ2-5|-|TRBV6-5|15|-
TGTGCCAGCACTTCAGCACCAGGGATACAAGAGACCCAGTACTTC
CASTSAPGIQETQYF
>TRBJ1-2|-|TRBV6-6|11|-
TGTGCCAGCAGCGACTCGGATGGCTACACCTTC
CASSDSDGYTF
>TRBJ1-2|-|TRBV3-1/TRBV3-2|16|-
TGTGCCAGCAGCCAAGATAGGAGTAGAAAAGGCGGTGGCTACACCTTC
CASSQDRSRKGGGYTF
>TRBJ1-5|-|TRBV15|16|-
TGTGCCACACAAGACAGCCCAACTCTTAGCAATCAGCCCCAGCATTTT
CATQDSPTLSNQPQHF
>TRBJ2-1|-|TRBV7-3|15|TRBD2
TGTGCCAGCAGCTTGGGGGCGGGAGGGGCCAATGAGCAGTTCTTC
CASSLGAGGANEQFF
>TRBJ2-3|-|TRBV9|16|TRBD2
TGTGCCAGCAGCGTCGGACTAGCGGGGGCCACAGATACGCAGTATTTT
CASSVGLAGATDTQYF
>TRBJ1-1|-|TRBV27|18|-
TGTGCCAGCAGCTCGGGGCCCCCGGATCCCTTTTTGAACACTGAAGCTTTCTTT
CASSSGPPDPFLNTEAFF
>TRBJ2-1|once|TRBV5-5|15|TRBD2
TGTGCCAGCAGCTTGGGGCTAGCGGGAGCAGTTGAGCAGTTCTTC
CASSLGLAGAVEQFF
>TRBJ1-2|-|TRBV4-3|15|-
TGCGCCAGCAGCCAAGTACCCTCCCTCTATAGTGGCTACACCTTC
CASSQVPSLYSGYTF
>TRBJ2-2|-|TRBV4-3|15|-
TGCGCCAGCAGCCAAGAGGGGACACCTGTGGGGGAGCTGTTTTTT
CASSQEGTPVGELFF
>TRBJ1-1|once|TRBV9|14|-
TGTGCCAGCAGCTCCTCGAAAGGGGGTACTGAAGCTTTCTTT
CASSSSKGGTEAFF
>TRBJ2-5|-|TRBV14|14|-
TGTGCCAGCAGCTTGTCAGGGTGGCGAGAGACCCAGTACTTC
CASSLSGWRETQYF
>TRBJ1-2|-|TRBV4-3|15|-
TGCGCCAGCAGCCAAGAACCCGGGACCCCTTATGGCTACACCTTC
CASSQEPGTPYGYTF
>TRBJ1-5|-|TRBV12-5|13|-
TGTGCTAGTGGCGGAATAGGGAATCAGCCCCAGCATTTT
CASGGIGNQPQHF
>TRBJ2-7|-|TRBV18|13|-
TGTGCCAGCTCGTTGCGGACAGTCTACGAGCAGTACTTC
CASSLRTVYEQYF
>TRBJ1-2|-|TRBV5-1|14|-
TGCGCCAGCAGCTTGGCCAGTACTAACTATGGCTACACCTTC
CASSLASTNYGYTF
>TRBJ2-1|-|TRBV18|17|TRBD1
TGTGCCAGCTCACGCGCAGGGGGCTGGGACTCCTACAATGAGCAGTTCTTC
CASSRAGGWDSYNEQFF
>TRBJ1-1|-|TRBV29-1|10|-
TGCAGCGTTGAATCGAGGGAAGCTTTCTTT
CSVESREAFF
>TRBJ2-5|-|TRBV7-9|15|-
TGTGCCAGCAGCTTAATGGAAAGGGGGCAAGAGACCCAGTACTTC
CASSLMERGQETQYF
>TRBJ1-6|-|TRBV12-1|16|-
TGTGCCAGCACCCAAGGGCAGACCTCCTATAATTCACCCCTCCACTTT
CASTQGQTSYNSPLHF
>TRBJ1-2|-|TRBV25-1|13|TRBD1
TGTGCCAGCAGCGTAGGACAGGCCTATGGCTACACCTTC
CASSVGQAYGYTF
>TRBJ1-2|-|TRBV5-6|15|TRBD1
TGTGCCAGCAGCTTGGGCCCGCAGGGGGCGGATGGCTACACCTTC
CASSLGPQGADGYTF
>TRBJ2-3|-|TRBV18|13|-
TGTGCCAGCTCACCCCCCTCCACAGATACGCAGTATTTT
CASSPPSTDTQYF
>TRBJ1-4|-|TRBV19|17|-
TGTGCCAGTAGCCCGAGGCGGGGGAGGCAAGTTAATGAAAAACTGTTTTTT
CASSPRRGRQVNEKLFF
>TRBJ1-1|-|TRBV3-1/TRBV3-2|15|-
TGTGCCAGCAGCCAAGAATCCGGGGGGAACACTGAAGCTTTCTTT
CASSQESGGNTEAFF
>TRBJ2-7|-|TRBV11-3|14|-
TGTGCCAGCAGCTTAGGAAAACCCCCCTACGAGCAGTACTTC
CASSLGKPPYEQYF
>TRBJ2-6|-|TRBV19|16|-
TGTGCCAGTAGTATCGGGCGAGGCTCTGGGGCCAACGTCCTGACTTTC
CASSIGRGSGANVLTF
>TRBJ1-2|-|TRBV5-1|13|TRBD1
TGCGCCAGCAGCTTCGGGACAGATATTGGCTACACCTTC
CASSFGTDIGYTF
>TRBJ1-5|-|TRBV5-8|15|-
TGTGCCAGCAGCTTGGGAAGGGATAGCAATCAGCCCCAGCATTTT
CASSLGRDSNQPQHF
>TRBJ1-1|-|TRBV6-5|14|-
TGTGCCAGCTTGTCAACCCTACGGTACACTGAAGCTTTCTTT
CASLSTLRYTEAFF
>TRBJ2-7|-|TRBV3-1/TRBV3-2|14|TRBD1
TGTGCCAGCAGCCAGCAAACCGGGACAGACCCGTGGTACTTC
CASSQQTGTDPWYF